The rows below give T cell receptor beta chains drawn from one sample of a study of T-cell memory formation after mild COVID-19. TCRdb reprocessed the 5' RACE reads via MiXCR and lists one record per CDR3 protein. Of 200,000 or so distinct CDR3 sequences listed, around 17% are singletons. Input material: PBMCs or a T cell subset sorted from them (not recorded which). The source is an adult woman who had mild COVID-19 (a few samples of this study predate the infection). Cell type and time point are not known. Each CDR3 is given with its conserved first and last residue. The order of the fields is V gene, J gene, D gene, clone size, CDR3 protein, CDR3 DNA. A D gene is named only where the DNA matches it firmly. Not all rows give a size; the values are once, few, many and, for expanded clones, a class.

TRBV7-3	TRBJ2-2	NA	NA	CASSFHTDTGELFF	TGTGCCAGCAGCTTCCACACAGACACCGGGGAGCTGTTTTTT
TRBV7-2	TRBJ2-7	NA	few	CASSMTVNYEQYF	TGTGCCAGCAGCATGACGGTCAACTACGAGCAGTACTTC
TRBV15	TRBJ1-5	NA	few	CATSRGMIGNQPQHF	TGTGCCACCAGCAGAGGGATGATCGGCAATCAGCCCCAGCATTTT
TRBV3-1	TRBJ2-2	NA	NA	CASSIVQGKSGELFF	TGTGCCAGCAGCATTGTACAGGGCAAGTCCGGGGAGCTGTTTTTT
TRBV5-5	TRBJ1-5	TRBD1	NA	CASSQADRGYQPQHF	TGTGCCAGCAGCCAGGCGGACAGGGGGTACCAGCCCCAGCATTTT
TRBV5-1	TRBJ2-7	NA	NA	CASSRDLESYEQYF	TGCGCCAGCAGCAGGGACCTGGAGTCCTACGAGCAGTACTTC
TRBV4-1	TRBJ2-2	TRBD1	NA	CASSLRGSSDTGELFF	TGCGCCAGCAGCCTCAGGGGGTCTTCCGACACCGGGGAGCTGTTTTTT
TRBV9	TRBJ2-5	TRBD1	few	CASSSWTGGETQYF	TGTGCCAGCAGCTCCTGGACAGGGGGAGAGACCCAGTACTTC
TRBV7-9	TRBJ1-1	NA	NA	CASSFSQGSGNTEAFF	TGTGCCAGCAGCTTTAGTCAGGGATCAGGGAACACTGAAGCTTTCTTT
TRBV13	TRBJ2-1	NA	NA	CASSFVLGSEQFF	TGTGCCAGCAGCTTCGTCCTAGGAAGTGAGCAGTTCTTC
TRBV7-2	TRBJ1-1	TRBD1	few	CASSLGGTGGAVRTEAFF	TGTGCCAGCAGCCTAGGAGGGACAGGGGGCGCAGTGAGAACTGAAGCTTTCTTT
TRBV7-9	TRBJ2-3	NA	many	CASSLDGGALTDTQYF	TGTGCCAGCAGCCTGGACGGGGGAGCACTCACAGATACGCAGTATTTT
TRBV6-4	TRBJ2-2	TRBD2	once	CASRPEGGISGELFF	TGTGCCAGCAGACCCGAGGGAGGGATCTCCGGGGAGCTGTTTTTT
TRBV3-1	TRBJ2-5	TRBD1	few	CASSQDGQGWETQYF	TGTGCCAGCAGCCAAGATGGACAGGGTTGGGAGACCCAGTACTTC
TRBV5-1	TRBJ2-7	TRBD2	NA	CASSLAASGASYEQYF	TGCGCCAGCAGCTTGGCGGCTAGCGGGGCGTCCTACGAGCAGTACTTC
TRBV20-1	TRBJ1-5	NA	many	CSAKPTGEFNQPQHF	TGCAGTGCTAAACCAACGGGCGAATTCAATCAGCCCCAGCATTTT
TRBV3-1	TRBJ2-2	TRBD1	NA	CASSQLGGPNTGELFF	TGTGCCAGCAGCCAATTAGGGGGCCCGAACACCGGGGAGCTGTTTTTT
TRBV29-1	TRBJ1-1	NA	NA	CSVESQMNTEAFF	TGCAGCGTTGAGTCCCAGATGAACACTGAAGCTTTCTTT
TRBV20-1	TRBJ2-7	NA	NA	CSARDGSSSYEQYF	TGCAGTGCTAGGGACGGGAGTAGCTCCTACGAGCAGTACTTC
TRBV12-3/TRBV12-4	TRBJ2-5	TRBD2	NA	CASNRGAGTQETQYF	TGTGCCAGCAACCGAGGAGCGGGGACGCAAGAGACCCAGTACTTC
TRBV3-1	TRBJ2-7	TRBD1	few	CASSQPGGYEQYF	TGTGCCAGCAGCCAACCAGGGGGTTACGAGCAGTACTTC
TRBV19	TRBJ2-5	NA	NA	CASSIELRLAARETQYF	TGTGCCAGTAGTATAGAATTAAGGTTAGCCGCTCGCGAGACCCAGTACTTC
TRBV5-1	TRBJ2-3	NA	many	CASSLDGGSDTQYF	TGCGCCAGCAGCTTGGACGGGGGCTCAGATACGCAGTATTTT
TRBV7-2	TRBJ2-5	TRBD1	few	CASSTDRGHKTQYF	TGTGCCAGCAGCACCGACAGGGGCCACAAGACCCAGTACTTC
TRBV20-1	TRBJ2-5	NA	NA	CSAELSGQGTQYF	TGCAGTGCAGAACTTAGCGGCCAGGGGACCCAGTACTTC
TRBV12-3/TRBV12-4	TRBJ2-5	TRBD2	few	CASSRTRADETQYF	TGTGCCAGCAGTCGGACTAGGGCAGACGAGACCCAGTACTTC
TRBV7-6	TRBJ1-2	NA	NA	CASSLTGSSNYGYTF	TGTGCCAGCAGCTTAACAGGGAGTTCTAACTATGGCTACACCTTC
TRBV20-1	TRBJ1-1	TRBD1	many	CSAKGQGLNTEAFF	TGCAGTGCTAAGGGACAGGGGTTGAACACTGAAGCTTTCTTT
TRBV6-5	TRBJ2-1	TRBD1	NA	CASSSRRGQGDSYNEQFF	TGTGCCAGCAGTTCCAGACGTGGACAGGGTGATTCCTACAATGAGCAGTTCTTC
TRBV20-1	TRBJ1-2	TRBD1	few	CSGINRGGIGGYTF	TGCAGTGGGATCAACAGGGGCGGCATCGGTGGCTACACCTTC
TRBV19	TRBJ2-5	NA	NA	CASSATDQETQYF	TGTGCCAGTAGTGCGACAGACCAAGAGACCCAGTACTTC
TRBV7-9	TRBJ2-1	NA	NA	CASSSWRANNEQFF	TGTGCCAGCAGCTCCTGGCGGGCTAACAATGAGCAGTTCTTC
TRBV5-1	TRBJ2-7	NA	few	CASSKAGVDEQYF	TGCGCCAGCAGCAAGGCAGGGGTGGACGAGCAGTACTTC
TRBV5-1	TRBJ2-2	NA	few	CASSWTDQGTGELFF	TGCGCCAGCAGCTGGACGGACCAGGGGACCGGGGAGCTGTTTTTT
TRBV18	TRBJ1-4	TRBD1	NA	CASSPGTGGEKLFF	TGTGCCAGCTCACCCGGGACAGGGGGTGAAAAACTGTTTTTT
TRBV7-2	TRBJ2-3	NA	few	CASSLGPKNTDTQYF	TGTGCCAGCAGCTTAGGCCCAAAAAACACAGATACGCAGTATTTT
TRBV12-3/TRBV12-4	TRBJ1-2	NA	few	CASTFGLGYTF	TGTGCCAGTACATTCGGTCTTGGCTACACCTTC
TRBV5-1	TRBJ1-2	NA	few	CASSFQGMEGYTF	TGCGCCAGCAGCTTCCAGGGGATGGAGGGCTACACCTTC
TRBV12-3/TRBV12-4	TRBJ2-2	NA	NA	CASSGRFRLNNTGELFF	TGTGCCAGCAGTGGAAGATTCAGACTTAATAACACCGGGGAGCTGTTTTTT
TRBV4-3	TRBJ2-3	TRBD1	few	CASSYQGAGDTQYF	TGCGCCAGCAGCTACCAGGGGGCTGGAGATACGCAGTATTTT
TRBV3-1	TRBJ1-2	NA	NA	CASSQDGRGVYGYTF	TGTGCCAGCAGCCAAGATGGCAGGGGAGTCTATGGCTACACCTTC
TRBV3-1	TRBJ1-4	TRBD1	NA	CASSPGQTGREKLFF	TGTGCCAGCAGCCCGGGACAGACGGGGAGGGAAAAACTGTTTTTT
TRBV11-2	TRBJ2-1	NA	NA	CASSLESPYNEQFF	TGTGCCAGCAGCTTAGAAAGTCCCTACAATGAGCAGTTCTTC
TRBV7-6	TRBJ2-5	NA	many	CASSLEAPSGETQYF	TGTGCCAGCAGCTTAGAGGCCCCCAGCGGAGAGACCCAGTACTTC
TRBV28	TRBJ1-2	TRBD1	many	CASSRLTGTGAQRTF	TGTGCCAGCAGCCGACTTACCGGGACAGGGGCCCAAAGAACCTTC
TRBV7-3	TRBJ2-3	NA	NA	CASSLDRTSTDTQYF	TGTGCCAGCAGCTTGGACAGAACTAGCACAGATACGCAGTATTTT
TRBV11-2	TRBJ2-1	TRBD2	NA	CASSFRIAGGRYNEQFF	TGTGCCAGCAGCTTTAGAATAGCGGGAGGGAGATACAATGAGCAGTTCTTC
TRBV5-1	TRBJ1-2	TRBD1	few	CASRAAGQGHYGYTF	TGCGCCAGCCGGGCTGCGGGACAGGGCCACTATGGCTACACCTTC
TRBV6-6	TRBJ2-5	TRBD2	NA	CASSPRLAGGGETQYF	TGTGCCAGCAGTCCCCGACTAGCGGGAGGGGGAGAGACCCAGTACTTC
TRBV6-2/TRBV6-3	TRBJ2-5	NA	once	CASSIYREETQYF	TGTGCCAGCAGTATCTACAGGGAAGAGACCCAGTACTTC
TRBV6-5	TRBJ2-3	NA	NA	CASSLGQTVGDTQYF	TGTGCCAGCAGCCTCGGACAGACTGTGGGGGATACGCAGTATTTT
TRBV12-3/TRBV12-4	TRBJ2-7	NA	NA	CASSRYPVNEQYF	TGTGCCAGCAGTCGTTACCCTGTGAACGAGCAGTACTTC
TRBV12-3/TRBV12-4	TRBJ2-5	NA	NA	CASSPMTSSRAQYF	TGTGCCAGCAGTCCGATGACATCCTCACGGGCCCAGTACTTC
TRBV9	TRBJ2-3	TRBD2	many	CASSVTRGGDTQYF	TGTGCCAGCAGCGTAACCCGGGGGGGAGATACGCAGTATTTT
TRBV12-3/TRBV12-4	TRBJ2-1	TRBD1	few	CASRPGQVTLDEQFF	TGTGCCAGCAGACCGGGACAGGTGACATTGGATGAGCAGTTCTTC
TRBV29-1	TRBJ1-1	TRBD1	few	CSAEGQQNTEAFF	TGCAGCGCTGAGGGACAGCAGAACACTGAAGCTTTCTTT
TRBV7-9	TRBJ2-3	NA	few	CASSRLGGVTDTQYF	TGTGCCAGCAGCCGCTTAGGAGGGGTAACAGATACGCAGTATTTT
TRBV7-8	TRBJ1-5	NA	few	CASKPTGNSNQPQHF	TGTGCCAGCAAACCCACAGGGAATAGCAATCAGCCCCAGCATTTT
TRBV4-1	TRBJ1-1	NA	NA	CASSQDWVPAGRNTEAFF	TGCGCCAGCAGCCAAGATTGGGTACCGGCCGGGCGTAACACTGAAGCTTTCTTT
TRBV7-9	TRBJ1-4	TRBD1	NA	CASSLSGGGEKLFF	TGTGCCAGCAGCTTATCAGGGGGCGGTGAAAAACTGTTTTTT